This T cell receptor beta chain was sequenced during a study of shared clonotypes between healthy human individuals. Study-wide results and caveats: Clonotype sharing among the donors was expected to vary with sequencing depth. Non-shared clonotypes had lower generation probabilities than clonotypes shared by all four sorted-subset donors.

With respect to this clone: Its target is unknown.

The naive CD8 fraction comprised CD45RO-negative cells positively selected for CCR7 and excluded terminally differentiated effector memory CD45RA+ cells. The repertoire was sequenced with immunoSEQ multiplex PCR; TCRdb's copy has only in-frame clones and lacks some. The sample records around 600,000 clones, approximately 95% being singletons. This CDR3 is built from 14 residues. J was trimmed by 2 bases and V by 8 bases; bases with no gene match: 7. Looked up from germline, CDR1 is MNHEY and CDR2 is SVGAGI. The specimen sequenced was naive CD8+ T cells sorted from blood. This TCR came from a woman younger than 45 in good health. This chain joins TRBV6-5 and TRBJ2-7; 9 bases line up with TRBD1. Written as DNA, the CDR3 is TGTGCCAGCCAAACCGGGACAGGGACCTACGAGCAGTACTTC. Translation: CASQTGTGTYEQYF.